The sequence of this TCR beta chain was determined in a study of cytomegalovirus exposure and HLA in healthy donors (dated by TCRdb to about 2017). In terms of the full investigation: According to an earlier analysis of several hundred of the donors, some 180 million T cells yielded 100 million or so unique TCR beta sequences and 276 Gb of sequence data. Rather than using new phenotypic data, the later analysis identified candidate immune exposures from TCR beta sequences and from how often those sequences occurred across donors. A later genetic analysis took genome-wide SNP genotypes for about three fifths of the roughly 700 donors and used that subset as a discovery cohort. Roughly five DR-DQ haplotypes were handled as single units for association and clustering because linkage in the cohort was strong. A separate validation cohort of roughly 120 different subjects was used in addition to the 666-subject first cohort. To predict cytomegalovirus infection status, the study brought together high-throughput TCR immunosequencing, statistical association of individual TCRs with disease status, and machine learning. The study was designed to test whether signatures of past pathogen exposure could be identified by cataloging public T cell receptors. Of the 350 to 450 genotyped donors, around 81% fell in the genetic ancestry cluster associated with self-reported Caucasian donors. HLA typing included class I and class II loci at four-digit resolution. Among roughly 370 genotyped donors of the cohort, an average of about 240,000 unique TCR beta nucleotide sequences were sequenced per donor, 15% to 20% of them non-productive. Typing coverage differed by locus: A, B, C, DRB1 and DQB1 were typed in about 629-630 donors, DQA1 in 522, DPA1 in some 600, and DPB1 in around 440. To study patterns of TCR occurrence, a later analysis re-analyzed previously published TCR beta repertoires from 666 donors and added high-resolution HLA genotyping. Around 320 gigabases of sequencing data and around 87 million unique TCR sequences were included in an early release covering over 600 HLA-typed donors. Donor age, sex, ethnicity and CMV serostatus were compiled together with the repertoire data. The T cell repertoires of 666 subjects were profiled by immunosequencing and related to cytomegalovirus serostatus. All discovery cohort repertoires had been generated on a single sequencing platform. In an earlier analysis of a few hundred of the donors, high-throughput TCR beta sequencing was used to judge whether each TCR beta V gene segment behaved as functional or pseudogenic.

In total, roughly 670 healthy bone marrow donors made up the cohort. All cohort members were sampled while nominally healthy, although unrecorded immune exposures were likely present. The donor tested CMV seronegative and was one of the 352 seronegative cohort members. Each donor provided a peripheral blood sample, and peripheral blood mononuclear cells were used for TCR beta sequencing. The Qiagen DNeasy Blood Extraction Kit was used to extract genomic DNA from the blood cell samples. The CDR3 starts with the cysteine, ends with the phenylalanine, and has 15 residues. Solely the CDR3 DNA is kept, with 45 bases framed from the first base. Germline trimming: 1 base from V, 5 bases from J; junction bases outside gene matches: 7. Looking up the germline V gene yields CDR1 SNHLY and CDR2 FYNNEI. The library was made by the immunoSEQ multiplex PCR assay. For the multiplex PCR, a mixture combining 60 forward primers for TCR Vbeta segments and 13 reverse primers for TCR Jbeta segments was used. The CDR3 region of rearranged TCR beta genes was amplified from genomic DNA with a multiplex PCR assay. The Illumina HiSeq System was used to sequence the amplified TCR beta libraries as 87-base-pair reads. Concerning the study's data processing: A later analysis counted tens of millions of unique TCR beta chains across the 600 to 850 repertoires, and some 11 million of these chains were shared by at least two donors. Raw reads were error-corrected and collapsed into unique sequences by a nearest-neighbor algorithm in which closely related sequences were merged to remove PCR and sequencing errors. CDR3 sequences were aligned to IMGT reference sequences to assign V, D and J gene segments. Each retained sequence needed at least a six-nucleotide match to both a V gene segment and a J gene segment. Rearrangements were called productive when the CDR3 lacked stop codons and stayed in frame with V and J; all others were non-productive. CDR3 was defined according to IMGT convention as the region running from the second conserved V-encoded cysteine to the conserved J-encoded phenylalanine. The earlier analysis of a few hundred of the donors excluded any sequence lacking an unambiguous match to a single V gene segment. An earlier analysis of fewer than 750 of the donors called V segments functional above 56.7% productive rearrangements and segregating when the between-donor standard deviation exceeded 5%. A statistical classification framework was built for diagnosing cytomegalovirus status from the catalog of TCR beta chain sequences. A later analysis assigned V and J genes by comparing TCR nucleotide sequences with IMGT/GENE-DB human TR gene sequences. In a later analysis, CDR3 sequences and most-parsimonious VDJ recombination scenarios were assigned using the TCRdist pipeline. A later analysis defined each TCR beta chain by its CDR3 amino acid sequence plus V-gene family, and excluded reads lacking a unique V-gene family. As a way to deal with suspected cross-contamination and a sequencing artifact, a later analysis dropped under 600 nucleotide sequences that were highly shared and had low generation probability. In a later analysis, a clonal expansion index for each public chain was calculated from normalized within-repertoire ranks of inferred template counts. In a later analysis, generation probabilities were computed with a VDJ recombination model fitted to out-of-frame rearrangements, and the resulting probabilities were checked against IGoR. In a later analysis, hypergeometric tests were used to score TCR-TCR, TCR-HLA and TCR-CMV co-occurrence, with a repertoire-size bias correction applied to TCR pairs. To estimate false discovery rates, a later analysis permuted the HLA or CMV assignments 20 times. In a later analysis, co-occurring TCRs were grouped using DBSCAN, with TCRdist sequence similarity added in when clustering inside HLA-allele-positive subsets. Repertoires with fewer than 30,000 or more than 120,000 public chains, plus five repertoires with anomalous nucleotide sharing, were excluded from co-occurrence clustering. The clones in this table, taken by TCRdb from immuneACCESS, are in-frame only. Not every clone is retained; where verified, under half of the shortfall comes from an unresolved V gene, and the cause of the rest is unknown. The D gene and trimming were derived from the DNA, and the V and J assignments and clone size from that table. This sample's clone table shows some 130,000 clones. The ten top clones hold under 2% of the sample.

What the authors observed across the whole study: Compared with equally common non-associated chains, HLA-associated TCR beta chains in a later analysis were more clonally expanded and had lower generation probabilities. The cohort was sequenced for TCR beta chains only, and without alpha or paired-chain data the features that could be detected were limited. Correlated functional status among segregating V segments might be attributable to linkage disequilibrium, but an unknown experimental factor could not be ruled out. A cluster of highly shared sequence variants was judged likely to represent a technical artifact of the sequencing pipeline. In the study, roughly 160 TCR beta chains were listed as associated with cytomegalovirus. Specific HLA alleles were associated with about 17,000 TCR beta sequences at a false discovery rate of 0.05 in a later analysis. Several of the top co-occurrence clusters appeared to be linked to parvovirus B19, influenza, CMV and Epstein-Barr virus, according to a later analysis. In a later genetic analysis, a missense DCLRE1C variant was associated with V-gene and J-gene trimming of TCR beta chains, and the association was replicated in an independent cohort. A further reported finding was that TCR beta sequences accurately predicted the HLA-A and HLA-B alleles for most subjects in the first cohort. Compared with the approximately 670-donor mean, donors in an Asian-associated ancestry cluster had fewer N-insertions in productive TCRs, according to a later genetic analysis. For the cohort, immune exposure information was limited to CMV serostatus. The classifier was reported to diagnose cytomegalovirus status with high specificity and sensitivity in both the original cohort and the validation cohort. Roughly uniform sequencing depth across donors was assumed in presence/absence analyses, although this assumption may not hold. Some IMGT-functional V segments, including TRBV6-2 and TRBV6-3, could not be told apart with the 87-base-pair reads, so those segments were excluded. According to a later analysis, TCR association rates differed among HLA loci, with DRB1 alleles showing the most associated TCRs and HLA-C alleles showing the fewest. The authors suggested that the approach could potentially be generalized to other disease states and immunological phenotypes. Most CMV-associated TCR beta chains appeared to be HLA-restricted in a later analysis, and the HLA associations seemed to be driven largely by CMV exposure. Across donors, most TCR sequences were observed very rarely, whereas some public TCRs were present in many individuals. Because HLA typing was missing for some donors at each locus, association tests included only the typed subset. In an earlier analysis of about 540 of the donors, most TCR beta V segments were observed in productive rearrangements about 87% or about 30% of the time, broadly matching IMGT annotations. Because counts were too low, fewer than 20 rarely observed V segments, including chromosome 9 orphons, were excluded from the earlier analysis of several hundred of the donors. Assigning TCR associations to individual alleles was difficult when HLA alleles, especially DR and DQ, strongly co-occurred. Three of the identified cytomegalovirus-associated TCR beta chains were confirmed in vitro to be specific for cytomegalovirus antigens.

A remark on this clone: Which antigen it targets is not known.

Sequencing was performed on PBMCs. Rearrangement joined TRBV2 to TRBJ1-2, with 7 junctional bases fitting TRBD1. The receptor's source is a man between 18 and 35 years old in good health and CMV-seronegative. The DNA reads TGTGCCAGCAGTGAAGGGGCAGGGGGAGGTTATGGCTACACCTTC. This codes for CASSEGAGGGYGYTF.